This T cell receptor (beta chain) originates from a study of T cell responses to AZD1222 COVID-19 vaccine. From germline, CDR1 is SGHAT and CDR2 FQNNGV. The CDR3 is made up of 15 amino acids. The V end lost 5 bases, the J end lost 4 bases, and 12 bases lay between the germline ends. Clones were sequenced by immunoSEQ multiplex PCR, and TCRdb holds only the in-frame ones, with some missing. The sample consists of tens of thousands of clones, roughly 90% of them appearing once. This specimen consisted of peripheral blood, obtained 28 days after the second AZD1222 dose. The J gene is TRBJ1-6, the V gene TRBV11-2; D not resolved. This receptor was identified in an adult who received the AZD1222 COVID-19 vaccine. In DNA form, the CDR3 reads TGTGCCAGCAGCCCCTTCCGGGATTATAATTCACCCCTCCACTTT. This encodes CASSPFRDYNSPLHF.